This T cell receptor beta chain was found in a study of blood T cell repertoires in COVID-19. For the study at large: Samples came from the United States, Italy and Spain, spanning acute and convalescent COVID-19. Sample material is recorded as cDNA or gDNA derived from T cells, B-cell-depleted T cells, or PBMCs.

Original processing methods: Estimated nucleated cell counts came from reference gene primer amplification. Data came from immunoSEQ multiplex PCR; TCRdb stores just in-frame clones and leaves some out. The V and J calls and the clone size are those of that table, but D and trimming were determined from the DNA. This table has about 180,000 clones, 70% to 90% appearing once. The CDR3 sequence is 14 residues long. Per the germline V gene, CDR1 is MNHEY and CDR2 is SVGEGT. The V and J ends lost 6 bases and 4 bases, in that order; junction bases with no gene match: 7. The specimen was peripheral blood. The genes are TRBV6-2 or TRBV6-3 and TRBJ1-2, with 8 bases fitting TRBD1. This clonotype was obtained from a young man who had recovered from COVID-19. CDR3 in DNA: TGTGCCAGCAGCCTTGAGGGGACAGGCTATGGCTACACCTTC. It codes for CASSLEGTGYGYTF.